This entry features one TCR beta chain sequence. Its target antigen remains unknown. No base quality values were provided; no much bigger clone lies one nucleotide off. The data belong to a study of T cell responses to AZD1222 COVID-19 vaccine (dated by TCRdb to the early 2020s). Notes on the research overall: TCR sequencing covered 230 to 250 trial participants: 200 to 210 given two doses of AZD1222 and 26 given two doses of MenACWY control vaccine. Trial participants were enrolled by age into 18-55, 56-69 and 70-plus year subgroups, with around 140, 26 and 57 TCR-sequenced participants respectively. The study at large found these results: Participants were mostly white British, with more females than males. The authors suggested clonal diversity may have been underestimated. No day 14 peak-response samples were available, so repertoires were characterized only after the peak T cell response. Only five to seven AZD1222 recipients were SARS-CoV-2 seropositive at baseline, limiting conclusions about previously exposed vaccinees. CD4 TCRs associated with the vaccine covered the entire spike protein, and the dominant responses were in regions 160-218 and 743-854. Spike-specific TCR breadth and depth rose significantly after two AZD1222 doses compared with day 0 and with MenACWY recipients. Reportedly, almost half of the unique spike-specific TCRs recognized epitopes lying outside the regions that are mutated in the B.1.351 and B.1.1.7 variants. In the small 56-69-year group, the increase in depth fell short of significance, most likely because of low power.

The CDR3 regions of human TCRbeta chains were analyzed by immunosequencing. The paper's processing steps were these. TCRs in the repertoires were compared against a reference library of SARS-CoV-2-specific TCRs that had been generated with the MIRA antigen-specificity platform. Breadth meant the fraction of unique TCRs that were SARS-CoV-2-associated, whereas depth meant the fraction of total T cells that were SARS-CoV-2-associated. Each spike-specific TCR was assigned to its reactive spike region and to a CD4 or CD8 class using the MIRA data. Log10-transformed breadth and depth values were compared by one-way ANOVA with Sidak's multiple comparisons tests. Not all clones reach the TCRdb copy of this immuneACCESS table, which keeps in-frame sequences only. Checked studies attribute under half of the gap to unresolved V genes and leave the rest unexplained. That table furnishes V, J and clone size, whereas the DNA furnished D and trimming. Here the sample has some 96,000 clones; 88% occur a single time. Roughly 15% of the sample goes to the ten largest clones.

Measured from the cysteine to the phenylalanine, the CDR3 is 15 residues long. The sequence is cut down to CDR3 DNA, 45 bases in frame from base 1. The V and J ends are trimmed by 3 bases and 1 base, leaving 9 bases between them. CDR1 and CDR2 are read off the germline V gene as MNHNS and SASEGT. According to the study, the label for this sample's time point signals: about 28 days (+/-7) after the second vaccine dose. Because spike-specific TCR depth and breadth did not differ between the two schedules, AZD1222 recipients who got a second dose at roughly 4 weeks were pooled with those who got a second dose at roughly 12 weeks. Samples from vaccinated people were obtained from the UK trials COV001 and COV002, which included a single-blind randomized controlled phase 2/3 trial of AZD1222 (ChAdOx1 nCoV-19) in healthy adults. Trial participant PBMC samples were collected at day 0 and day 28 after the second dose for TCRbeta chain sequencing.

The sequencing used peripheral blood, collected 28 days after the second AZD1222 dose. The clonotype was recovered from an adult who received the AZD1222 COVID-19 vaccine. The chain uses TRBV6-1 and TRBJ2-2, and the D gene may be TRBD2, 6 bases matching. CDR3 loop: CASSDAGMNTGELFF. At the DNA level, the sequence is TGTGCCAGCAGTGACGCGGGAATGAACACCGGGGAGCTGTTTTTT.